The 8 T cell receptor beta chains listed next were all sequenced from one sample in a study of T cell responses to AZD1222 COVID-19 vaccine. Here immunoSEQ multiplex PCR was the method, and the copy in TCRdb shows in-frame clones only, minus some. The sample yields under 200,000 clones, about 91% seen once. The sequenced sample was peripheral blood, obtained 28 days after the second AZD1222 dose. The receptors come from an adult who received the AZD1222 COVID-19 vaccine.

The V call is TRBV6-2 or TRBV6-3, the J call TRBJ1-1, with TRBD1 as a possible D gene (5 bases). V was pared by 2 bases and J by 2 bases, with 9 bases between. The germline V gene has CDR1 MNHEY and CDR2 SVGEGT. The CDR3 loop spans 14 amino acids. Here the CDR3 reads CASSYPGLNTEAFF. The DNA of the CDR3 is TGTGCCAGCAGTTACCCGGGACTTAACACTGAAGCTTTCTTT.

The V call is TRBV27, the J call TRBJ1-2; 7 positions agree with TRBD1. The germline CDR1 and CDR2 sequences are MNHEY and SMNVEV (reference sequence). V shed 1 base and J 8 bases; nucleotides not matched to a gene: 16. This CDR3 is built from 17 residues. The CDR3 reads CASSLLGWDSPYGGYTF. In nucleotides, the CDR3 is TGTGCCAGCAGTTTATTAGGCTGGGACAGCCCCTATGGGGGCTACACCTTC.

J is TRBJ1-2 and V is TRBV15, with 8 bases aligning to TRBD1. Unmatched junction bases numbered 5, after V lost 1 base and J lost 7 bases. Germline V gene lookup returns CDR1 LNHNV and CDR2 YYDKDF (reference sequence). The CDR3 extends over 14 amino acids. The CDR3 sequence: CATSRVQGTGGYTF. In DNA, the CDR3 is TGTGCCACCAGCAGAGTCCAAGGGACAGGTGGCTACACCTTC.

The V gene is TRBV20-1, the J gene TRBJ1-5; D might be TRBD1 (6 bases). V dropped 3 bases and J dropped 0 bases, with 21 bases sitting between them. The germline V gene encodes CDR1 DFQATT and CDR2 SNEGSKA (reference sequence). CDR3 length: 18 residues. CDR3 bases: TGCAGTGCTAGTAAGGGGGGTATGGCCAGCACTAGCAATCAGCCCCAGCATTTT. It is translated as CSASKGGMASTSNQPQHF.

CDR3 amino acids: CASKHHRSYEQYF. Written as DNA, the CDR3 is TGTGCCAGCAAACATCACCGTTCCTACGAGCAGTACTTC. The gene calls are TRBV19 and TRBJ2-7; D is uncertain. CDR1 is LNHDA and CDR2 is SQIVND in the germline V gene (reference sequence). Trimming left V 9 bases short and J 1 base short, with 13 bases between. The length of the CDR3 is 13 residues.

CDR3 in amino acids: CSVEGIETEAFF. The CDR3, as DNA: TGCAGCGTTGAAGGGATCGAGACTGAAGCTTTCTTT. This sequence joins TRBV29-1 and TRBJ1-1; D uncertain. CDR1 is SQVTM and CDR2 is ANQGSEA in the germline V gene. V dropped 1 base and J dropped 5 bases, with 8 bases sitting between them. The CDR3 spans 12 residues.

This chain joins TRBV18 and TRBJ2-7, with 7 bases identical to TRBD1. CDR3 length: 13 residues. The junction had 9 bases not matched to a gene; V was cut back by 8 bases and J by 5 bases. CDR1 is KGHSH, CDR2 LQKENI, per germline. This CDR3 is CASPYRGLDEQYF. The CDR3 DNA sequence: TGTGCCAGCCCTTACAGGGGATTGGACGAGCAGTACTTC.

The CDR3 region has the DNA TGTGCCAGCAGCTTAAGCGAGGGGCAAGGAAACACCATATATTTT. As protein: CASSLSEGQGNTIYF. V is TRBV11-2 and J is TRBJ1-3; D possibly corresponds to TRBD1 (5 bases). Germline V gene data show CDR1 as SGHAT and CDR2 as FQNNGV. The CDR3 extends over 15 amino acids. Trimming removed 2 bases at V and 4 bases at J, with 12 bases between. Using reference TRBV11-2 and TRBJ1-3 for the parts outside the CDR3, the full variable domain is EAGVAQSPRYKIIEKRQSVAFWCNPISGHATLYWYQQILGQGPKLLIQFQNNGVVDDSQLPKDRFSAERLKGVDSTLKIQPAKLEDSAVYLCASSLSEGQGNTIYFGEGSWLTVV.